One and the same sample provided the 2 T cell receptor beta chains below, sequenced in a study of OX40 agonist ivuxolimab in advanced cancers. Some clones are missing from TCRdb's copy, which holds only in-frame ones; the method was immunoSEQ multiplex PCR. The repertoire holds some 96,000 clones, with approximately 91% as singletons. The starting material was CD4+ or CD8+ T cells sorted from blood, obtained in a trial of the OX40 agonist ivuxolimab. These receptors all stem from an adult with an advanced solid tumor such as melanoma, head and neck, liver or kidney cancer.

The CDR3: CASSEAGGRNIQYF. The DNA of the CDR3 is TGTGCCAGCAGTGAAGCAGGAGGGAGGAACATTCAGTACTTC. The rearrangement uses TRBV6-1 and TRBJ2-4, with a weak D call TRBD2 (6 bases). The CDR3 is 14 amino acids. CDR1 and CDR2 (germline): MNHNS, SASEGT. V lost 0 bases, J lost 7 bases, and 10 bases lay in between.

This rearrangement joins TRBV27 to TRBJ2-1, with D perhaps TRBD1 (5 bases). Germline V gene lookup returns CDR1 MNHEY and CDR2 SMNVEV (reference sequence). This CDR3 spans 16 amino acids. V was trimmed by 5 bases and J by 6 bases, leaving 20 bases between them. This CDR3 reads CASSPLTGAVSNEQFF. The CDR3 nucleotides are TGTGCCAGCAGTCCCTTAACAGGAGCCGTGTCCAATGAGCAGTTCTTC.